The clone carrying this T cell receptor (beta chain) was seen more than once but under ten times. In germline, CDR1 is DFQATT, CDR2 SNEGSKA (reference sequence). The CDR3 covers 14 residues. With 6 bases clipped from V and 3 bases from J, the junction kept 5 bases outside the gene matches. The data belong to a study of early T cells in non-severe SARS-CoV-2 infection. TCRdb analysed the 5' RACE reads with MiXCR anew, one entry per CDR3 protein. The sample has tens of thousands of distinct CDR3 sequences; 5% to 6.5% are singletons. V usage is TRBV20-1 and J usage is TRBJ2-3; 11 bases align to TRBD2. This clonotype originated in an adult who was a healthcare worker with PCR-confirmed SARS-CoV-2 infection or an uninfected control (not recorded which). The sequencing used whole blood, collected at baseline. Written as DNA, the CDR3 is TGCAGTGCGCAGACTAGCGGGATAACAGATACGCAGTATTTT. It yields the protein CSAQTSGITDTQYF.